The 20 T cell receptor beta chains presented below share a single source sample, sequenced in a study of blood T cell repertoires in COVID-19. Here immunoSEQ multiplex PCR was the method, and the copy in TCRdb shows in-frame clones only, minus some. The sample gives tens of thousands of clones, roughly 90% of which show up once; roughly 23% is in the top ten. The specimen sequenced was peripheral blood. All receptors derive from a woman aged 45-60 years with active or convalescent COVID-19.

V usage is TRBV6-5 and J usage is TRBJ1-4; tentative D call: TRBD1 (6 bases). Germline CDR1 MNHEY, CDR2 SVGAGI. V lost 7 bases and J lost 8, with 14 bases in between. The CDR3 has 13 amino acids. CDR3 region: CASIGRGKEKLFF. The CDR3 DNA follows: TGTGCCAGCATTGGCAGGGGAAAAGAAAAACTGTTTTTT.

The CDR3 spells CASSIHLYGANVLTF. In DNA, the CDR3 is TGCGCCAGCAGCATTCACCTATACGGGGCCAACGTCCTGACTTTC. The V gene is TRBV5-1, the J gene TRBJ2-6; no clear D gene. This CDR3 spans 15 amino acids. Trimming stripped 4 bases from V and 4 bases from J, with 12 bases between. The germline V gene encodes CDR1 SGHRS and CDR2 YFSETQ.

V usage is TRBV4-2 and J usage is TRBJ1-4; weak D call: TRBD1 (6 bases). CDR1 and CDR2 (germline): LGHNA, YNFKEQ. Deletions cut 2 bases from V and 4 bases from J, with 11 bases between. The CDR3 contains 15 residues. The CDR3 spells CASSQRGQSNEKLFF. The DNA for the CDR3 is TGTGCCAGCAGCCAACGCGGACAGAGTAATGAAAAACTGTTTTTT.

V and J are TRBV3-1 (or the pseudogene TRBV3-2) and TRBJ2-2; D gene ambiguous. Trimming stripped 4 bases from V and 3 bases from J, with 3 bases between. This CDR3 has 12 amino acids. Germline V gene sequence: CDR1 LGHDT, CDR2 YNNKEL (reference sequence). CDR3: CASSRDTGELFF. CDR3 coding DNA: TGTGCCAGCAGCCGAGACACCGGGGAGCTGTTTTTT.

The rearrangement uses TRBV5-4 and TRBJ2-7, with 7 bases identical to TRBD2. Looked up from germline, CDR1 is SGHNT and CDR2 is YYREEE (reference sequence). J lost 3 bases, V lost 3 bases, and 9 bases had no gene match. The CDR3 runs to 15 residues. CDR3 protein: CASSSGLVSRYEQYF. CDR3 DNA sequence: TGTGCCAGCAGCTCCGGACTAGTATCTCGCTACGAGCAGTACTTC. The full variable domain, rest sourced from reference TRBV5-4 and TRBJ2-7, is ETGVTQSPTHLIKTRGQQVTLRCSSQSGHNTVSWYQQALGQGPQFIFQYYREEENGRGNFPPRFSGLQFPNYSSELNVNALELDDSALYLCASSSGLVSRYEQYFGPGTRLTVT.

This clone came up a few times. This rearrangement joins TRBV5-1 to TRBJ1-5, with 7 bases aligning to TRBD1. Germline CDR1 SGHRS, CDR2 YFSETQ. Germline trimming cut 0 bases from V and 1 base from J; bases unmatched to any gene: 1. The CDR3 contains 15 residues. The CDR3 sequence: CASSLGDSSNQPQHF. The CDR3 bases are TGCGCCAGCAGCTTGGGGGACAGCAGCAATCAGCCCCAGCATTTT.

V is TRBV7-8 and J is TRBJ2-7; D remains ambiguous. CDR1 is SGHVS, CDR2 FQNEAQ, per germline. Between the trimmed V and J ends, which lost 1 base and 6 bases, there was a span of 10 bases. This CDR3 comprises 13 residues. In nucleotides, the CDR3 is TGTGCCAGCAGCTTAGTACTAAATGGCGAGCAGTACTTC. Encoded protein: CASSLVLNGEQYF.

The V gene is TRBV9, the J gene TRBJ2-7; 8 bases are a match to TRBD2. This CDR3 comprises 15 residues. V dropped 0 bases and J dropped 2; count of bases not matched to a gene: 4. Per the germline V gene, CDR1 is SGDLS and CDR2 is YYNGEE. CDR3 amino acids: CASSVETSGTYEQYF. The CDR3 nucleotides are TGTGCCAGCAGCGTAGAAACTAGCGGAACCTACGAGCAGTACTTC.

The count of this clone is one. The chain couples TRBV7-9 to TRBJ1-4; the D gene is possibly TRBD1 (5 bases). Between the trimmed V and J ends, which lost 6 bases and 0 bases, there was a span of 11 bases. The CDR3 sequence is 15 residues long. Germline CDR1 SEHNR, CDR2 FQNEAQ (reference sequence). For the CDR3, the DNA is TGTGCCAGCAGGGGGGAGGAGTCAACTAATGAAAAACTGTTTTTT. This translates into CASRGEESTNEKLFF.

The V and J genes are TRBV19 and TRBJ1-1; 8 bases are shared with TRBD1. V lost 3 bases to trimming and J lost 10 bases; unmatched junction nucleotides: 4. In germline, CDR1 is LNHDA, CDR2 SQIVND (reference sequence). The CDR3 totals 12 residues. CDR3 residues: CASSIRGRAAFF. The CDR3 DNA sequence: TGTGCCAGTAGTATCAGGGGGCGTGCAGCTTTCTTT. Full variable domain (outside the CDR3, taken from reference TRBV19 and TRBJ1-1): DGGITQSPKYLFRKEGQNVTLSCEQNLNHDAMYWYRQDPGQGLRLIYYSQIVNDFQKGDIAEGYSVSREKKESFPLTVTSAQKNPTAFYLCASSIRGRAAFFGQGTRLTVV.

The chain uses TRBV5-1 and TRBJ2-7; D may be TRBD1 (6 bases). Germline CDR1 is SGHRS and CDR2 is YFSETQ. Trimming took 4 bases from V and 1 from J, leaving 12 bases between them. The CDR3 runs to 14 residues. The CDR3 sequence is CASSPQGLSYEQYF. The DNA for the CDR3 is TGCGCCAGCAGCCCGCAGGGGCTTTCCTACGAGCAGTACTTC.

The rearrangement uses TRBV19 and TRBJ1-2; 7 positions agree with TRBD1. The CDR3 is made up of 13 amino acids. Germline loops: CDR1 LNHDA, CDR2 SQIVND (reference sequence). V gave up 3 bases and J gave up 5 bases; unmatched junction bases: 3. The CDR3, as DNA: TGTGCCAGTAGTATTCAGGGGGAATATGGCTACACCTTC. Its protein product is CASSIQGEYGYTF.

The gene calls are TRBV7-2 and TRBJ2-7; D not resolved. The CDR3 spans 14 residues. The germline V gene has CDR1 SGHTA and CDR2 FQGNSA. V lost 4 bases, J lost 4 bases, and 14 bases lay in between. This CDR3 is CASSWLLYEYEQYF. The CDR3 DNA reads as TGTGCCAGCAGCTGGTTACTTTATGAATACGAGCAGTACTTC.

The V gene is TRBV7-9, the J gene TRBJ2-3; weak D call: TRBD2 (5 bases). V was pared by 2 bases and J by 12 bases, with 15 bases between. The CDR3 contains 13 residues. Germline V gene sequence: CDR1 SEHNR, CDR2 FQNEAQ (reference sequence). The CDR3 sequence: CASSLNALAPQYF. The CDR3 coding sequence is TGTGCCAGCAGCTTAAACGCTCTAGCTCCCCAGTATTTT.

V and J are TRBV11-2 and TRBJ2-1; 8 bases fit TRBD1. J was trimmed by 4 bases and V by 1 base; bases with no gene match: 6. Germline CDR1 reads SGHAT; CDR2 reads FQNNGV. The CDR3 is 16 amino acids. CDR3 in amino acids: CASSLVGQGAYNEQFF. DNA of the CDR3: TGTGCCAGCAGCTTAGTCGGACAGGGAGCATACAATGAGCAGTTCTTC.

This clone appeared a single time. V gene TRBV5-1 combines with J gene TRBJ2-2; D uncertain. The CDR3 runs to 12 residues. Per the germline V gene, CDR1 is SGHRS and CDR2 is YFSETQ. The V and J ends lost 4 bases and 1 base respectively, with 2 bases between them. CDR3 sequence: CASSQNTGELFF. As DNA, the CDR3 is TGCGCCAGCAGCCAGAACACCGGGGAGCTGTTTTTT.

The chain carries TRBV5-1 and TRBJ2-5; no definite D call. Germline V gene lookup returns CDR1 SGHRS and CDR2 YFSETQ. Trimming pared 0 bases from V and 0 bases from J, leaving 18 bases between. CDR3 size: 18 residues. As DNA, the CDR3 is TGCGCCAGCAGCTTGGAGTTTCGGTCTAGAGTGTACCAAGAGACCCAGTACTTC. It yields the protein CASSLEFRSRVYQETQYF. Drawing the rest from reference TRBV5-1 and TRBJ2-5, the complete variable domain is KAGVTQTPRYLIKTRGQQVTLSCSPISGHRSVSWYQQTPGQGLQFLFEYFSETQRNKGNFPGRFSGRQFSNSRSEMNVSTLELGDSALYLCASSLEFRSRVYQETQYFGPGTRLLVL.

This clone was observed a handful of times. The chain's CDR3 is CATSRGPQSEQYF. CDR3 DNA sequence: TGTGCCACCAGCAGAGGTCCCCAGTCCGAGCAGTACTTC. V gene TRBV15 combines with J gene TRBJ2-7; D remains unclear. V was shortened by 1 base and J by 6 bases, with 10 bases between the two germline ends. Germline V gene data show CDR1 as LNHNV and CDR2 as YYDKDF (reference sequence). The CDR3 runs 13 residues.

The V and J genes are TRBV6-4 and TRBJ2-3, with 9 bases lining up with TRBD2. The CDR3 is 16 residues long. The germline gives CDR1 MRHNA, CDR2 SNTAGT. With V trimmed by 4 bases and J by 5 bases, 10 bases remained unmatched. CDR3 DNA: TGTGCCAGCAGTGGCCAAGCGGGAGGTGGGGAAGATACGCAGTATTTT. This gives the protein CASSGQAGGGEDTQYF.

The CDR3 sequence is CASREGQMNTEAFF. As DNA, the CDR3 is TGTGCCAGCAGAGAGGGACAGATGAACACTGAAGCTTTCTTT. The chain has TRBV6-5 and TRBJ1-1; 7 nucleotides match TRBD1. CDR3 size: 14 residues. Germline V gives CDR1 MNHEY, CDR2 SVGAGI. V trimming: 6 bases; J trimming: 0 bases; junction bases outside the gene matches: 4.